This TCR beta chain was found in a study of blood T cell repertoires in COVID-19. Study context: In each case, the material was cDNA or gDNA derived from T cells, B-cell-depleted T cells, or PBMCs.

With 6 bases removed from V and 6 bases from J, the gap between germline ends came to 9 bases. This CDR3 region has 13 residues. CDR1 SGHTA and CDR2 FQGNSA come from the germline V gene. TCRdb's table, derived via immunoSEQ multiplex PCR, lists solely in-frame clones and lacks some. The sample consists of about 55,000 clones, more than 75% of them appearing once. Sequenced material: peripheral blood. The source of this sequence is a human donor with active COVID-19. The donor label of this sample is uncertain. The V call is TRBV7-2, the J call TRBJ1-6, with D possibly matching TRBD1 (5 bases). The DNA for the CDR3 is TGTGCCAGCAGGGGACTGGTTAATTCACCCCTCCACTTT. Translation gives CASRGLVNSPLHF.